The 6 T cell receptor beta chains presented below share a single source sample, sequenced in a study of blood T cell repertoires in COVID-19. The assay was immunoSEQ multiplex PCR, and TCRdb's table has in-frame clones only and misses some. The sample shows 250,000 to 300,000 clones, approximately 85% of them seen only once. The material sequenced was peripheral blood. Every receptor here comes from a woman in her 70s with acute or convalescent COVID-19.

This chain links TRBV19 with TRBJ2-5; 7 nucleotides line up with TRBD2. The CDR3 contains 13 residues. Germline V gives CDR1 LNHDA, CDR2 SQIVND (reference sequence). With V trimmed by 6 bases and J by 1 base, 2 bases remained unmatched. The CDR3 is CASRGGGQETQYF. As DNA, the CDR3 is TGTGCCAGTAGGGGCGGGGGCCAAGAGACCCAGTACTTC.

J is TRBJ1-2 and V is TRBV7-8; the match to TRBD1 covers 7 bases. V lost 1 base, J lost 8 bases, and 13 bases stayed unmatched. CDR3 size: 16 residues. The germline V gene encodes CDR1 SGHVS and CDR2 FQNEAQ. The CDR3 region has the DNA TGTGCCAGCAGCTTAGGGGTACAGGGGCAGGGTCGGGGCTACACCTTC. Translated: CASSLGVQGQGRGYTF.

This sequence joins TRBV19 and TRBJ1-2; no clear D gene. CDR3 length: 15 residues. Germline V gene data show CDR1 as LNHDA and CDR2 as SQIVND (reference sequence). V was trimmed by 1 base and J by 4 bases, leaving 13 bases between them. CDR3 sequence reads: CASSIGPGGGYGYTF. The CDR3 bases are TGTGCCAGTAGTATAGGCCCGGGAGGAGGCTATGGCTACACCTTC.

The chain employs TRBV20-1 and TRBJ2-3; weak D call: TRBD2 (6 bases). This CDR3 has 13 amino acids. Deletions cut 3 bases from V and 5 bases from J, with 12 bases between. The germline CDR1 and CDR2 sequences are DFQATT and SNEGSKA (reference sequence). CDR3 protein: CSASPGGLDTQYF. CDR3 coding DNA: TGCAGTGCTAGTCCCGGGGGATTAGATACGCAGTATTTT.

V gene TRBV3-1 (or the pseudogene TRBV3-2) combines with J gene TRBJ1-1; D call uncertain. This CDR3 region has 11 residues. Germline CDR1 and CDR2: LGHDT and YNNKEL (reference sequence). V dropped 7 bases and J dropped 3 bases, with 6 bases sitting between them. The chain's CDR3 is CASTRDTEAFF. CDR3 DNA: TGTGCCAGCACCCGGGACACTGAAGCTTTCTTT.

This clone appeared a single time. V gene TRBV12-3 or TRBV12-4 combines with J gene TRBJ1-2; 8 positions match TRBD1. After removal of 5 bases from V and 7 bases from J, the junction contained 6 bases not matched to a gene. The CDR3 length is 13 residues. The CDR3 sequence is CASSIRGRFGYTF. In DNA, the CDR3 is TGTGCCAGCAGTATCAGGGGGCGGTTTGGCTACACCTTC.